This T cell receptor beta chain came from a study of identical twins. TCRdb processed the 5' RACE reads anew with MiXCR; each CDR3 protein has one entry. This table holds fewer than 650,000 distinct CDR3 sequences, 7.1% found once. Many counts were recorded for this clonotype. The CDR3 loop spans 19 amino acids. CDR1 and CDR2 from the germline V gene are SGHRS and YFSETQ. Deletions cut 0 bases from V and 2 bases from J, with 23 bases between. These data were likewise used in another study, on yellow fever vaccine responses in identical twins.

Sequencing input: PBMCs. This chain links TRBV5-1 with TRBJ1-2; D may be TRBD1 (6 bases). The clonotype was recovered from a woman under 30 in good health. For the CDR3, the DNA is TGCGCCAGCAGCTTGGGATTAGGGACACGAGACCCCGTAAACTATGGCTACACCTTC. Protein sequence: CASSLGLGTRDPVNYGYTF.